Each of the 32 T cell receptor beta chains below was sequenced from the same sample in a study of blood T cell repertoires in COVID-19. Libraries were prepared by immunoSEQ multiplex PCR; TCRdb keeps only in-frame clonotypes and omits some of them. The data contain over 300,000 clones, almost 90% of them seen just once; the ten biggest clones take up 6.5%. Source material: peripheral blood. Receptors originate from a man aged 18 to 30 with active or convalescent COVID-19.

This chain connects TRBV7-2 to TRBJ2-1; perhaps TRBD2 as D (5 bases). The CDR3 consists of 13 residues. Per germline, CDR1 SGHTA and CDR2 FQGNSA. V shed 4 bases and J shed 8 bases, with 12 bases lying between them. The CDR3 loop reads CASSYSAGDEQFF. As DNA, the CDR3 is TGTGCCAGCAGCTATTCCGCGGGCGATGAGCAGTTCTTC.

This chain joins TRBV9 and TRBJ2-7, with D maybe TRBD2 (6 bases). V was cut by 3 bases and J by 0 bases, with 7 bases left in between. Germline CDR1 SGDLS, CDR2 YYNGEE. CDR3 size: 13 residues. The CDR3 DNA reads TGTGCCAGCAGCGGGAGGGGCTCCTACGAGCAGTACTTC. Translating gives CASSGRGSYEQYF.

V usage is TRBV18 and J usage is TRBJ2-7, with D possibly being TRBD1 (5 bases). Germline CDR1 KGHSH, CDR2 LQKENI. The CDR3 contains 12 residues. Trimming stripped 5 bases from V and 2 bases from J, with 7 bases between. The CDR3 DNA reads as TGTGCCAGCTCATCGACAGCCTACGAGCAGTACTTC. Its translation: CASSSTAYEQYF.

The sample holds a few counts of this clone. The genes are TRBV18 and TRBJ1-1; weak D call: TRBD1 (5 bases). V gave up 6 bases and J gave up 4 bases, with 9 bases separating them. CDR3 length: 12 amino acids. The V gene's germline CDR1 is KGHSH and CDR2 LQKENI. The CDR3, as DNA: TGTGCCAGCTCCGGGCAGGGCACTGAAGCTTTCTTT. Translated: CASSGQGTEAFF.

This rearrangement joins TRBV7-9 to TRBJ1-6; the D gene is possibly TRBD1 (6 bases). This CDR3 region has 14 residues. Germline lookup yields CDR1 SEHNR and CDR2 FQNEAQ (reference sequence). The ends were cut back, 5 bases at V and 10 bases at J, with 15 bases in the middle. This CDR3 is CASSLGGTGSPLHF. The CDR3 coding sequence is TGTGCCAGCAGCCTAGGGGGTACGGGGTCACCCCTCCACTTT.

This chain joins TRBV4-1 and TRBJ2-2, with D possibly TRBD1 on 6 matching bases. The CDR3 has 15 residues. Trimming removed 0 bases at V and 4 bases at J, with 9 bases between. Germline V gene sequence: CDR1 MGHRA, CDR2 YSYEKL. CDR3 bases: TGCGCCAGCAGCCAAGAGGGGGCCGGCACCGGGGAGCTGTTTTTT. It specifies CASSQEGAGTGELFF.

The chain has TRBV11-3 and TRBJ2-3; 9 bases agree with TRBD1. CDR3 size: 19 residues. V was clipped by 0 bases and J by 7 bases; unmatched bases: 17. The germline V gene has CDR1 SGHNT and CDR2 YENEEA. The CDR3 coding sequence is TGTGCCAGCAGCTTAGAACCACCTTGGAAGGGACAGGGTTTTAATACGCAGTATTTT. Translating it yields CASSLEPPWKGQGFNTQYF.

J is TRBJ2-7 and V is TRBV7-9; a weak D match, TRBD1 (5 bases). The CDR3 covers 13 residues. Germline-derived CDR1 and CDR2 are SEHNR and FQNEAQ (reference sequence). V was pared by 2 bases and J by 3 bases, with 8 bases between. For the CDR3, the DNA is TGTGCCAGCAGCTTATTAGGGGTCTACGAGCAGTACTTC. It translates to CASSLLGVYEQYF.

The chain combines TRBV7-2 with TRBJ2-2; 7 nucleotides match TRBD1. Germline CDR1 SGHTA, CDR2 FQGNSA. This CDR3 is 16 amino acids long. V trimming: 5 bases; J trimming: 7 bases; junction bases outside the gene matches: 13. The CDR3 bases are TGTGCCAGCAGCACCCCGCGACAGGGCCAGGGCGGGGAGCTGTTTTTT. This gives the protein CASSTPRQGQGGELFF.

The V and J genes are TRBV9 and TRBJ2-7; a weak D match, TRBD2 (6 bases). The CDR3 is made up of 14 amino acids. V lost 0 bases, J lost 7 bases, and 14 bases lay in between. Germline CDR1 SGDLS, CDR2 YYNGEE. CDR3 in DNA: TGTGCCAGCAGCGTAGCACGGGAGTGGGGGGAGCAGTACTTC. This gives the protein CASSVAREWGEQYF.

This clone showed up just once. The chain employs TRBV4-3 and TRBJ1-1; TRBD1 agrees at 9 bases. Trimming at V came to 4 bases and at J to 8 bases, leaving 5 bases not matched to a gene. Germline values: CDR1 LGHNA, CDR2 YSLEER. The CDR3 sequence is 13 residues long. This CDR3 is CASSRIGTGEAFF. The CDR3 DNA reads TGCGCCAGCAGCCGAATAGGGACAGGGGAAGCTTTCTTT.

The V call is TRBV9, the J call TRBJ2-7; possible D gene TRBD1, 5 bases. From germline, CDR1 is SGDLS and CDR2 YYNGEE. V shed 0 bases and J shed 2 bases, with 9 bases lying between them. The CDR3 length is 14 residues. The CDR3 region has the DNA TGTGCCAGCAGCGTAGCGGTAGGGGCCTACGAGCAGTACTTC. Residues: CASSVAVGAYEQYF.

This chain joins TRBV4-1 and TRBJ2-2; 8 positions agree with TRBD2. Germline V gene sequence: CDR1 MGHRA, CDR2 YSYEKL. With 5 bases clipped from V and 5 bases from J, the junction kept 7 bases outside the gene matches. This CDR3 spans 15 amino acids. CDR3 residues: CASSDLRGGTGELFF. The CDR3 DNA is TGCGCCAGCAGCGACCTACGGGGGGGTACCGGGGAGCTGTTTTTT.

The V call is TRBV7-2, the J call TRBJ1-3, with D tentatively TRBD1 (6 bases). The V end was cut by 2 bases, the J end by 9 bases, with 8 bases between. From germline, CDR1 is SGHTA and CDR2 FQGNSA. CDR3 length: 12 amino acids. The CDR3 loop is CASSLQGSTIYF. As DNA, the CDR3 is TGTGCCAGCAGCTTACAGGGGTCCACCATATATTTT.

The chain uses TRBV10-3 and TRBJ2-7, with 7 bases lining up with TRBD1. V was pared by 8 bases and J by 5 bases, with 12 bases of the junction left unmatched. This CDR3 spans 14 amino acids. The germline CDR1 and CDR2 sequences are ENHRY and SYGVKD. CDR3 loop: CAIGETGVSDEQYF. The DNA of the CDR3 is TGTGCCATCGGGGAAACAGGGGTATCTGACGAGCAGTACTTC.

DNA of the CDR3: TGTGCCAGCAGCCGACAGGGAGAGACCCAGTACTTC. It yields the protein CASSRQGETQYF. The rearrangement joins TRBV11-2 to TRBJ2-5, with 7 bases fitting TRBD1. V shed 5 bases, J shed 4 bases, and the junction held 1 base outside the gene matches. This CDR3 is 12 amino acids long. Per the germline V gene, CDR1 is SGHAT and CDR2 is FQNNGV.

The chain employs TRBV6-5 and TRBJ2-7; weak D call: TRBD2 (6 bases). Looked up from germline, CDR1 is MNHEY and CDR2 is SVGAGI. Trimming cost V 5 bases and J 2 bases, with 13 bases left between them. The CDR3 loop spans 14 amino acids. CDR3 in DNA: TGTGCCAGCAGTCCGCGGGACTTCACCTACGAGCAGTACTTC. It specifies CASSPRDFTYEQYF.

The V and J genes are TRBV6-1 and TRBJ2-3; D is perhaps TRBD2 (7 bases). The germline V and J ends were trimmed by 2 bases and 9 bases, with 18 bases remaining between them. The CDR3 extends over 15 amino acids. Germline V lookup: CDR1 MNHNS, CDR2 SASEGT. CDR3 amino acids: CASSEQGPTGGTQYF. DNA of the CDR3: TGTGCCAGCAGTGAACAGGGTCCGACGGGGGGCACGCAGTATTTT.

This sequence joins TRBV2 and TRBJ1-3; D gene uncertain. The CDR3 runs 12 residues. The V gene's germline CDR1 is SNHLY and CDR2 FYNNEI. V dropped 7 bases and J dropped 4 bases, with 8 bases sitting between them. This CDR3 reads CASTIGGNTIYF. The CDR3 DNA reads TGTGCCAGCACTATCGGGGGAAACACCATATATTTT.

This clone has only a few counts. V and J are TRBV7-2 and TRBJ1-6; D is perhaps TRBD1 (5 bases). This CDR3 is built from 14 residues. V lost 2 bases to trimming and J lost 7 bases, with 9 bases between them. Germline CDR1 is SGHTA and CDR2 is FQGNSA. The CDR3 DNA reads TGTGCCAGCAGCTTAAGGGGTCGAAATTCACCCCTCCACTTT. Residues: CASSLRGRNSPLHF.

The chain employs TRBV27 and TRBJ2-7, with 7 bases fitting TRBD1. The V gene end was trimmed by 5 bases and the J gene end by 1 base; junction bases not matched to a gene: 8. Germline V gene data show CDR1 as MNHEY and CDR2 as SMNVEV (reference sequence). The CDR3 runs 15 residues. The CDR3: CASSLTGTASYEQYF. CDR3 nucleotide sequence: TGTGCCAGCAGTCTGACCGGGACAGCTTCCTACGAGCAGTACTTC.

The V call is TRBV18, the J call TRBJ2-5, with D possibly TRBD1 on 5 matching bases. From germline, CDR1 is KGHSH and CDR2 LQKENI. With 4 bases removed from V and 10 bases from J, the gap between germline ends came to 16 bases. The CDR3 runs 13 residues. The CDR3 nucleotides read TGTGCCAGCTCACTACCGGGCCTAGGGGTCCAGTACTTC. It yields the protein CASSLPGLGVQYF.

The CDR3, as DNA: TGTGCCAGCAGCGTCGGTGGTGTCGATGAAAAACTGTTTTTT. Translating gives CASSVGGVDEKLFF. The chain uses TRBV9 and TRBJ1-4; no clear D gene. V shed 2 bases and J shed 6 bases, with 11 bases lying between them. CDR1 is SGDLS, CDR2 YYNGEE, per germline. This CDR3 region has 14 residues.

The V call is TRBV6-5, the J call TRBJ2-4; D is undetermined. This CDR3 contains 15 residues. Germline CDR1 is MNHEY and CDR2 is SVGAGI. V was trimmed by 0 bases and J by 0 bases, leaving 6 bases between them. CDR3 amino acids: CASSYSSPAKNIQYF. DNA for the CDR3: TGTGCCAGCAGTTACTCTTCTCCAGCCAAAAACATTCAGTACTTC.

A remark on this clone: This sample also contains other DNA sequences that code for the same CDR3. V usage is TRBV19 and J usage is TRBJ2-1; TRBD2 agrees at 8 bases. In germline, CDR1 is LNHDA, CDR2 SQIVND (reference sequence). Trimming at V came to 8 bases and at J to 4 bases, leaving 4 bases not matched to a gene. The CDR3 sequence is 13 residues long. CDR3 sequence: CASSSGLYNEQFF. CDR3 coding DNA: TGTGCCAGTTCTAGCGGGTTGTACAATGAGCAGTTCTTC.

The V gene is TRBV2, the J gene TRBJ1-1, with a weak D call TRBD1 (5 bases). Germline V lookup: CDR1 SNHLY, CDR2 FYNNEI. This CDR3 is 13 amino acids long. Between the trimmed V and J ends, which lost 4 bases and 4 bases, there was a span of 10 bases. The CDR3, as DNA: TGTGCCAGCAGTGGATTAAGGGGCACTGAAGCTTTCTTT. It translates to CASSGLRGTEAFF.

The CDR3 DNA reads as TGTGCCAGCAGTTTATCAAGGGGGCAGGGAAACTCCTATAATTCACCCCTCCACTTT. Translation gives CASSLSRGQGNSYNSPLHF. This chain links TRBV27 with TRBJ1-6, with 7 bases that match TRBD1. Germline CDR1 MNHEY, CDR2 SMNVEV (reference sequence). J was trimmed by 0 bases and V by 0 bases; bases with no gene match: 8. This CDR3 region has 19 residues.

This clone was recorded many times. The CDR3 sequence: CASSYSWTGAIYGYTF. The CDR3 region has the DNA TGTGCCAGCAGTTACTCGTGGACAGGGGCGATCTATGGCTACACCTTC. The V gene is TRBV6-2 or TRBV6-3, the J gene TRBJ1-2, with 9 bases lining up with TRBD1. The CDR3 is 16 amino acids. V lost 0 bases, J lost 4 bases, and 6 bases stayed unmatched. In germline, CDR1 is MNHEY, CDR2 SVGEGT.

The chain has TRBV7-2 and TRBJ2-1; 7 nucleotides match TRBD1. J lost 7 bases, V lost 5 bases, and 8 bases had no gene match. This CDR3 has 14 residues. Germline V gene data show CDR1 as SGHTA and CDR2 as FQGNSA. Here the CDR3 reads CASSPRTGANEQFF. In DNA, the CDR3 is TGTGCCAGCAGCCCAAGGACAGGAGCTAATGAGCAGTTCTTC.

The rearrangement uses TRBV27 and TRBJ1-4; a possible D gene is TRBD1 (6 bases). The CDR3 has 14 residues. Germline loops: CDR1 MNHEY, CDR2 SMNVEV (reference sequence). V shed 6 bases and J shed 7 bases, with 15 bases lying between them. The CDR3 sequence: CASRRGGGGEKLFF. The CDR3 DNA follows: TGTGCCAGCAGGAGGGGGGGAGGAGGTGAAAAACTGTTTTTT.

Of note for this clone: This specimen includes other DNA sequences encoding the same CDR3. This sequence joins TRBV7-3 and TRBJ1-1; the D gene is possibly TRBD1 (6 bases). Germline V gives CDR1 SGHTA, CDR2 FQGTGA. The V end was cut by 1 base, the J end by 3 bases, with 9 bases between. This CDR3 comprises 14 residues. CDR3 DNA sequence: TGTGCCAGCAGCTTAAATTCAGGGGACACTGAAGCTTTCTTT. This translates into CASSLNSGDTEAFF.

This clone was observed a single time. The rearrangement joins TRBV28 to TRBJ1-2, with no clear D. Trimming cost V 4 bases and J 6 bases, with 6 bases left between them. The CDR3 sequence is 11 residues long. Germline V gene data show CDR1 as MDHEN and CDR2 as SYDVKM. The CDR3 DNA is TGTGCCAGCAGTTCCACAGATGGCTACACCTTC. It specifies CASSSTDGYTF.